This T cell receptor beta chain comes out of a study of T cell responses to AZD1222 COVID-19 vaccine (dated by TCRdb to about 2021). In terms of the full investigation: AZD1222 recipients whose second dose came at about 4 weeks and those whose second dose came at about 12 weeks were combined into one group, since spike-specific TCR depth and breadth did not differ between the two schedules. Trial participants were enrolled by age into subgroups of 18-55, 56-69 and 70-plus years, and about 150, 27 and 61 TCR-sequenced participants, respectively, were included in these subgroups. TCR sequencing was performed for 233 trial participants, of whom some 200 were given two doses of AZD1222 and some 25 were given two doses of MenACWY control vaccine. Overall results and qualifications from the work: The 56-69-year group was small, and its depth increase did not reach significance, likely because of low power. Vaccine-associated CD4 TCRs spanned the whole spike protein, with dominant responses in regions 160-218 and 743-854. Because no samples from the day 14 peak response were available, repertoires could be characterized only after the peak T cell response. Conclusions about previously exposed vaccinees are limited, since just five or six AZD1222 recipients were seropositive for SARS-CoV-2 at baseline. After two AZD1222 doses, spike-specific TCR breadth and depth were significantly higher than at day 0 and than in MenACWY recipients. Participants were mostly white British and included more females than males, and it was suggested by the authors that clonal diversity may have been underestimated. Reportedly, close to half of the unique spike-specific TCRs recognized epitopes lying outside the regions that are mutated in the B.1.351 and B.1.1.7 variants.

The CDR3 regions of human TCRbeta chains were analyzed by immunosequencing. Under the source paper's analysis protocol: TCRs in the repertoires were compared against a reference library of SARS-CoV-2-specific TCRs that had been generated with the MIRA antigen-specificity platform. Breadth meant the fraction of unique TCRs that were SARS-CoV-2-associated, whereas depth meant the fraction of total T cells that were SARS-CoV-2-associated. Each spike-specific TCR was assigned to its reactive spike region and to a CD4 or CD8 class using the MIRA data. Log10-transformed breadth and depth values were compared by one-way ANOVA with Sidak's multiple comparisons tests. Here the immuneACCESS table is served through TCRdb, limited to in-frame sequences with V and J called. Missing clones are a known gap in these copies; in checked studies unresolved V genes cover under half, and the rest lacks a known reason. That table gives V, J and clone size, and the DNA gave D and trimming. The sample contains roughly 79,000 clones, around 80% of them found a single time. The ten largest clones add up to approximately 21% of the sample.

What this sample's time point label stands for: baseline before first vaccination. Vaccinee samples came from UK trials COV001 and COV002, including a single-blind randomized controlled phase 2/3 trial of AZD1222 (ChAdOx1 nCoV-19) in healthy adults. For TCRbeta chain sequencing, PBMC samples from trial participants were taken at day 0 and at day 28 after the second dose. The V end loses 4 bases and the J end loses 2 bases, and a stretch of 11 bases separates them. The CDR3 numbers 14 residues from cysteine through phenylalanine. The entry retains the CDR3 DNA only, 42 bases that are in frame from base 1. CDR1 MNHEY and CDR2 SVGAGI are derived from the germline V gene. A remark on this clone: There is no known antigen for this receptor. The record has no base qualities; no much larger clone is one base away.

Recombination joined TRBV6-5 with TRBJ2-5; no D gene call is confident. Sequenced material: peripheral blood, taken on day 0 of AZD1222 vaccination. This sequence was found in an adult in good health. The CDR3 protein: CASSSHTGQETQYF. The bases are TGTGCCAGCAGTTCCCATACGGGTCAAGAGACCCAGTACTTC.